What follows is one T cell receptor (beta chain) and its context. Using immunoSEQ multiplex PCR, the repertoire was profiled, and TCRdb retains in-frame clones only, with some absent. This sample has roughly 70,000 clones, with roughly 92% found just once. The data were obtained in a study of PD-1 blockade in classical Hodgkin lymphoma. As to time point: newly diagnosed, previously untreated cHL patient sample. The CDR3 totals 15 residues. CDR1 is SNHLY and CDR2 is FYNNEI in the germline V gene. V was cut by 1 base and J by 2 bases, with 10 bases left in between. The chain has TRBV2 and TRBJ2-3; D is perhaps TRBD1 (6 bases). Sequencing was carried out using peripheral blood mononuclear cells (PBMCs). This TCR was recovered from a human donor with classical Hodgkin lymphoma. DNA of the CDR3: TGTGCCAGCAGTGAAGGGCAGGGGAACACAGATACGCAGTATTTT. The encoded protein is CASSEGQGNTDTQYF. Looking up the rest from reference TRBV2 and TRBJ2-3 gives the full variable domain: EPEVTQTPSHQVTQMGQEVILRCVPISNHLYFYWYRQILGQKVEFLVSFYNNEISEKSEIFDDQFSVERPDGSNFTLKIRSTKLEDSAMYFCASSEGQGNTDTQYFGPGTRLTVL.